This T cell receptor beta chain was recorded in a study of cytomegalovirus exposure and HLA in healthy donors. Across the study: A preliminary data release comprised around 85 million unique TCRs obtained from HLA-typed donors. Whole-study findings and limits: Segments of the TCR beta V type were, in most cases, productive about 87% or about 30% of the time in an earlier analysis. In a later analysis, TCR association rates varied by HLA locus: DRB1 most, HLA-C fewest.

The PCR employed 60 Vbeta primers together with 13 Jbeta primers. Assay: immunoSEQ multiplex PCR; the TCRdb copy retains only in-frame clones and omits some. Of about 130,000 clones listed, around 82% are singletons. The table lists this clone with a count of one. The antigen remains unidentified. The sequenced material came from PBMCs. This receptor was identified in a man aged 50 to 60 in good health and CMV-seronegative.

The CDR3 region has the DNA TGTGCCAGCAGACCAGACAGGGGGCGCCGAACGGTAGGCCGGTACGAGCAGTACTTC. Its translation: CASRPDRGRRTVGRYEQYF. This chain uses TRBV28 with TRBJ2-7; 10 nucleotides line up with TRBD1. Germline CDR1 reads MDHEN; CDR2 reads SYDVKM. The CDR3 loop spans 19 amino acids. V was pared by 6 bases and J by 4 bases, with 21 bases of the junction left unmatched.